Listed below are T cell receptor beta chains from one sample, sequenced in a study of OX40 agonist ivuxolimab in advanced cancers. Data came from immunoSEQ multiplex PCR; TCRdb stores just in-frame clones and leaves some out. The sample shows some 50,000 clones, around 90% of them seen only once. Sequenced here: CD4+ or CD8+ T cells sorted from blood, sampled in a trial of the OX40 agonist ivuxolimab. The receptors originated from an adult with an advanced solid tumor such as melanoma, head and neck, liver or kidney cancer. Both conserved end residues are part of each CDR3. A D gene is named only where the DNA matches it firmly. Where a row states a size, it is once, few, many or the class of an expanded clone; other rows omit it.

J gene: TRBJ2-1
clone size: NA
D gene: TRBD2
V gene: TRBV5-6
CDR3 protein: CASSFDSGGASYNEQFF
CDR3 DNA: TGTGCCAGCAGCTTCGATAGCGGGGGGGCCTCCTACAATGAGCAGTTCTTC

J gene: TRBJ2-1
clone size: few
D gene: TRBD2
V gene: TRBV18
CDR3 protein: CASSPGAGGRNEQFF
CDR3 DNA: TGTGCCAGCTCACCGGGAGCGGGAGGGAGGAATGAGCAGTTCTTC

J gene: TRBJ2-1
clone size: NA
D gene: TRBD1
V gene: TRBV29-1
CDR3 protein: CSVEEGQGESYNEQFF
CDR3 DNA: TGCAGCGTTGAAGAGGGGCAGGGGGAATCCTACAATGAGCAGTTCTTC

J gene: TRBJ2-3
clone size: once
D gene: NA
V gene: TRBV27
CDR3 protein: CASSLWGADTQYF
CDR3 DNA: TGTGCCAGCAGTTTATGGGGGGCAGATACGCAGTATTTT

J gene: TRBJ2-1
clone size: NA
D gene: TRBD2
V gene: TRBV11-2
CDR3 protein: CASSPGGGGPRDEQFF
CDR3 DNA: TGTGCCAGCAGCCCCGGAGGCGGGGGGCCAAGGGATGAGCAGTTCTTC

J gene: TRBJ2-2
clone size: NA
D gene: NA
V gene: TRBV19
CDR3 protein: CASSIGLRVSIVTGELFF
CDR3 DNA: TGTGCCAGTAGTATAGGGCTAAGGGTCAGTATCGTGACCGGGGAGCTGTTTTTT

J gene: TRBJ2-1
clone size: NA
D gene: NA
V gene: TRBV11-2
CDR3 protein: CASSLQGAQIYNEQFF
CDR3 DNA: TGTGCCAGCAGCCTCCAGGGCGCTCAGATCTACAATGAGCAGTTCTTC

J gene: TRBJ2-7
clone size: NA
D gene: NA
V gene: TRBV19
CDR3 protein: CASSIPTRNEQYF
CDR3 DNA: TGTGCCAGTAGTATCCCCACTAGAAACGAGCAGTACTTC

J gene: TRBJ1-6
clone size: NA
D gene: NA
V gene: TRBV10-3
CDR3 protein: CAISDVNRNSPLHF
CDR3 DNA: TGTGCCATCAGTGACGTTAACAGGAATTCACCTCTCCACTTT

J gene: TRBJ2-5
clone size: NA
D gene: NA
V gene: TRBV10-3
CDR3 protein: CAISEHHPGVSETQYF
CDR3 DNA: TGTGCCATCAGTGAGCACCATCCGGGGGTCTCAGAGACCCAGTACTTC

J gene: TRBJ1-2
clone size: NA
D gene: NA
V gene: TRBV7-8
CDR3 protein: CASSLVPVGDGYTF
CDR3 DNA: TGTGCCAGCAGCTTAGTACCGGTGGGCGATGGCTACACCTTC

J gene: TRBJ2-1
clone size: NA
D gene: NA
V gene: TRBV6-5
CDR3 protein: CASSFTEGYNEQFF
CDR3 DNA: TGTGCCAGCAGTTTCACAGAAGGCTACAATGAGCAGTTCTTC

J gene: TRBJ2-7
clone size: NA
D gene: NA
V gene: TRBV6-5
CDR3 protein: CASSYSVSSIYEQYF
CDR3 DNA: TGTGCCAGCAGTTACTCGGTCAGTTCGATCTACGAGCAGTACTTC

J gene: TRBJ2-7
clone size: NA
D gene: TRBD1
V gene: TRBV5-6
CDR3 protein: CASSLGQGWYEQYF
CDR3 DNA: TGTGCCAGCAGCTTGGGACAGGGGTGGTACGAGCAGTACTTC

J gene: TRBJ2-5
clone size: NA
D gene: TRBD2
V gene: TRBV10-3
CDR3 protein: CATWGGGVLETQYF
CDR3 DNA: TGTGCCACCTGGGGCGGGGGGGTCTTAGAGACCCAGTACTTC

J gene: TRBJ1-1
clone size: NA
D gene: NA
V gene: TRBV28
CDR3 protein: CASSLRTSRAEAFF
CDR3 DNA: TGTGCCAGCAGTTTACGGACGTCCCGGGCTGAAGCTTTCTTT

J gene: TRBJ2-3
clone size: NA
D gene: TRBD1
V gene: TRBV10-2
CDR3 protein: CASSGWDRDFSTDTQYF
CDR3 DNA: TGCGCCAGCAGTGGTTGGGACAGAGACTTTTCCACAGATACGCAGTATTTT

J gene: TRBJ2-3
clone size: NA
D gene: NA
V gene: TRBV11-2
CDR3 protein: CASSLSTDTQYF
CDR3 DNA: TGTGCCAGCAGCTTAAGCACAGATACGCAGTATTTT

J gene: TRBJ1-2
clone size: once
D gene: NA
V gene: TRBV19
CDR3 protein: CASSLQGSNYGYTF
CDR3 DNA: TGTGCCAGTAGTTTACAGGGATCTAACTATGGCTACACCTTC

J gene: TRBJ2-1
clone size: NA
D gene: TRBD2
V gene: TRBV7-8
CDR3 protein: CASSFGSGRNNEQFF
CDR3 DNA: TGTGCCAGCAGCTTTGGTAGCGGGAGGAACAATGAGCAGTTCTTC

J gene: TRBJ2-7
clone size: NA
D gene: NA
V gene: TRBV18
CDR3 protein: CASSPGGEQYF
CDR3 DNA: TGTGCCAGCTCACCTGGGGGAGAGCAGTACTTC

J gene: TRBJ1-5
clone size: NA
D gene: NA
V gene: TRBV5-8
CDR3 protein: CASSSRTAEFESKGNQPQHF
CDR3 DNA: TGTGCCAGCAGCTCAAGGACAGCCGAATTTGAGTCTAAGGGCAATCAGCCCCAGCATTTT

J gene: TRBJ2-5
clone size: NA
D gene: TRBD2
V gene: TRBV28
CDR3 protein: CASSSHLLAGDNHQETQYF
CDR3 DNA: TGTGCCAGCAGTTCCCACCTACTAGCGGGAGATAACCACCAAGAGACCCAGTACTTC

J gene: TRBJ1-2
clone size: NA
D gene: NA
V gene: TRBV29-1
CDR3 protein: CSVGELRDNANYGYTF
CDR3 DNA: TGCAGCGTTGGGGAGCTCCGGGACAACGCTAACTATGGCTACACCTTC